The source of this T cell receptor (beta chain) is a study of graft-versus-host responses after intestinal transplantation. Study summary: Induction with anti-thymocyte globulin, then tacrolimus and steroids for about 3 years, was given to all recipients. Study conclusions and caveats: When patients had graft-donor T cell macrochimerism, their allografts held high graft-versus-host to host-versus-graft clonal ratios. Recipient-marrow GvH clones were detected, some having first appeared in ileum or blood.

This table comes from immunoSEQ multiplex PCR, and its TCRdb copy is limited to in-frame clones, with some not included. Of 65,000 to 85,000 clones in the sample, over 75% are singletons; the top ten hold more than 7%. The CDR3 covers 15 residues. V gave up 7 bases and J gave up 1 base; unmatched junction bases: 6. Germline V gives CDR1 SGHDT, CDR2 YYEEEE. As concerns this clone: The target antigen is unknown.

The receptor comes from a human donor who was the organ donor for an intestinal transplant. The starting material was unstimulated CD8+ T cells sorted from spleen or lymph node cells, obtained before transplant. V usage is TRBV5-6 and J usage is TRBJ2-2; TRBD2 matches at 8 bases. CDR3 residues: CASYFSGMNTGELFF. CDR3 nucleotide sequence: TGTGCCAGCTACTTTAGCGGGATGAACACCGGGGAGCTGTTTTTT.